A single sample is the source of the 29 T cell receptor beta chains below, sequenced in a study of T cell responses to AZD1222 COVID-19 vaccine. Libraries were prepared by immunoSEQ multiplex PCR; TCRdb keeps only in-frame clonotypes and omits some of them. The sample carries 98,000 or so clones, about 92% recorded once. The input for sequencing was peripheral blood, taken on day 0 of MenACWY control vaccination. The receptors stem from an adult in good health.

This chain links TRBV6-5 with TRBJ1-1; D gene ambiguous. The germline V and J ends were trimmed by 5 bases and 0 bases, with 10 bases remaining between them. Germline loops: CDR1 MNHEY, CDR2 SVGAGI. The CDR3 extends over 14 amino acids. The CDR3 here is CASSTAAVNTEAFF. Here the CDR3 DNA reads TGTGCCAGCAGTACGGCCGCGGTGAACACTGAAGCTTTCTTT.

This clone was detected a few times. The J gene is TRBJ1-5, the V gene TRBV28, with TRBD1 identical over 7 bases. The CDR3 loop spans 11 amino acids. The germline gives CDR1 MDHEN, CDR2 SYDVKM. The trim removed 6 bases at V and 16 bases at J, leaving 9 bases unmatched. As DNA, the CDR3 is TGTGCCAGCAGCTTAACCCGGGACAGACATTTT. Protein: CASSLTRDRHF.

The V gene is TRBV11-2, the J gene TRBJ2-7, with 11 nucleotides matching TRBD2. The CDR3 is 15 residues long. CDR1 and CDR2 (germline): SGHAT, FQNNGV. After removal of 5 bases from V and 0 bases from J, the junction contained 3 bases not matched to a gene. CDR3 DNA sequence: TGTGCCAGCAGCACGACTAGCGGGGCCTCCTACGAGCAGTACTTC. Residues: CASSTTSGASYEQYF. Looking up the rest from reference TRBV11-2 and TRBJ2-7 gives the full variable domain: EAGVAQSPRYKIIEKRQSVAFWCNPISGHATLYWYQQILGQGPKLLIQFQNNGVVDDSQLPKDRFSAERLKGVDSTLKIQPAKLEDSAVYLCASSTTSGASYEQYFGPGTRLTVT.

This chain joins TRBV28 and TRBJ2-7; tentative D call: TRBD2 (6 bases). V gave up 6 bases and J gave up 5 bases, with 17 bases separating them. This CDR3 comprises 14 residues. CDR1 is MDHEN and CDR2 is SYDVKM in the germline V gene. In DNA, the CDR3 is TGTGCCAGCAGAGGGGTGACTAGTTTAAACGAGCAGTACTTC. It yields the protein CASRGVTSLNEQYF.

The chain carries TRBV12-3 or TRBV12-4 and TRBJ1-1; D perhaps matches TRBD1 (6 bases). Trimming left V 2 bases short and J 12 bases short, with 10 bases between. CDR3 length: 11 residues. In DNA, the CDR3 is TGTGCCAGCAGTTTAAGTCAGGGGCCTTTCTTT. Translated, it gives CASSLSQGPFF.

This clone was recorded once. This chain joins TRBV30 and TRBJ1-6; a weak D match, TRBD1 (5 bases). Trimming stripped 2 bases from V and 8 bases from J, with 10 bases between. Germline V gives CDR1 GTSNPN, CDR2 SVGIG (reference sequence). This CDR3 comprises 13 residues. In nucleotides, the CDR3 is TGTGCCTGGAGTTCAGGGAGGGATTCACCCCTCCACTTT. Protein sequence: CAWSSGRDSPLHF.

The V and J genes are TRBV29-1 and TRBJ2-7; 8 bases match TRBD1. The CDR3 is made up of 13 amino acids. The germline V gene encodes CDR1 SQVTM and CDR2 ANQGSEA. After removal of 4 bases from V and 0 bases from J, the junction contained 2 bases not matched to a gene. The DNA for the CDR3 is TGCAGCGTTGGGACAGGGATCTCCTACGAGCAGTACTTC. Protein: CSVGTGISYEQYF.

This clone was found a few times. The V gene is TRBV11-2, the J gene TRBJ2-7; D not resolved. The length of the CDR3 is 16 residues. Germline loops: CDR1 SGHAT, CDR2 FQNNGV. V lost 1 base and J 5 bases, leaving 18 bases between the germline ends. The CDR3 sequence: CASSLVPPGSPNEQYF. The CDR3, as DNA: TGTGCCAGCAGCTTAGTCCCCCCCGGAAGTCCCAACGAGCAGTACTTC. The entire variable domain, with the rest obtained from reference TRBV11-2 and TRBJ2-7, is as follows: EAGVAQSPRYKIIEKRQSVAFWCNPISGHATLYWYQQILGQGPKLLIQFQNNGVVDDSQLPKDRFSAERLKGVDSTLKIQPAKLEDSAVYLCASSLVPPGSPNEQYFGPGTRLTVT.

The chain links TRBV7-3 to TRBJ2-7; weak D call: TRBD1 (6 bases). From germline, CDR1 is SGHTA and CDR2 FQGTGA. The CDR3 totals 15 residues. Trimming took off 3 bases at V and 3 bases at J, with 15 bases between the two ends. CDR3 bases: TGTGCCAGCAGCTTCCTCCGGGACACTCGCTACGAGCAGTACTTC. Amino acid sequence: CASSFLRDTRYEQYF.

The chain carries TRBV13 and TRBJ1-2, with D tentatively TRBD1 (5 bases). The V end lost 3 bases, the J end lost 0 bases, and 17 bases lay between the germline ends. Per germline, CDR1 PRHDT and CDR2 FYEKMQ (reference sequence). This CDR3 has 17 residues. The CDR3 spells CASSLRGRDLANYGYTF. The CDR3 coding sequence is TGTGCCAGCAGCTTGCGTGGCAGGGACCTAGCTAACTATGGCTACACCTTC.

The rearrangement uses TRBV4-3 and TRBJ2-7; D is unclear. Germline CDR1 is LGHNA and CDR2 is YSLEER. The CDR3 sequence is 16 residues long. V was shortened by 0 bases and J by 2 bases, with 14 bases between the two germline ends. The CDR3 region has the DNA TGCGCCAGCAGCCAAGATCACTTCGCACCTACCTACGAGCAGTACTTC. As protein: CASSQDHFAPTYEQYF.

The chain carries TRBV7-8 and TRBJ1-5; D ambiguous. V lost 0 bases to trimming and J lost 6 bases, with 9 bases between them. CDR1 is SGHVS and CDR2 is FQNEAQ in the germline V gene. This CDR3 is 14 amino acids long. The CDR3: CASSLAAGGQPQHF. The CDR3 DNA sequence: TGTGCCAGCAGCTTAGCGGCGGGAGGTCAGCCCCAGCATTTT.

The J gene is TRBJ2-7, the V gene TRBV29-1, with D possibly matching TRBD1 (6 bases). CDR1 and CDR2 from the germline V gene are SQVTM and ANQGSEA. This CDR3 has 15 amino acids. V was clipped by 0 bases and J by 0 bases, with 12 bases between them. Written as DNA, the CDR3 is TGCAGCGTTGAAGAAACGGACAGTACCTCCTACGAGCAGTACTTC. Translated, it gives CSVEETDSTSYEQYF.

The chain employs TRBV3-1 (or the pseudogene TRBV3-2) and TRBJ2-2; D might be TRBD2 (6 bases). The CDR3 is made up of 14 amino acids. V was cut by 1 base and J by 6 bases, with 9 bases left in between. Germline V CDR1 and CDR2: LGHDT, YNNKEL (reference sequence). CDR3 loop: CASSQGGVPGELFF. The CDR3 DNA reads as TGTGCCAGCAGCCAAGGCGGGGTTCCCGGGGAGCTGTTTTTT.

The rearrangement joins TRBV2 to TRBJ2-7; D not resolved. This CDR3 comprises 13 residues. Germline values: CDR1 SNHLY, CDR2 FYNNEI. The V gene lost 6 bases and the J gene lost 3 bases, with 12 bases spanning the gap. In nucleotides, the CDR3 is TGTGCCAGCAGGGCCCCAAGCGTCTACGAGCAGTACTTC. This gives the protein CASRAPSVYEQYF.

The V gene is TRBV7-2, the J gene TRBJ2-1; perhaps TRBD1 as D (6 bases). The CDR3 totals 16 residues. V was shortened by 1 base and J by 7 bases, with 17 bases between the two germline ends. Per the germline V gene, CDR1 is SGHTA and CDR2 is FQGNSA. The CDR3 here is CASSLDRDTGRNEQFF. CDR3 sequence (DNA): TGTGCCAGCAGCTTAGACCGGGACACCGGACGGAATGAGCAGTTCTTC.

The chain joins TRBV7-2 to TRBJ1-1, with a possible D match to TRBD1 (6 bases). The CDR3 loop spans 15 amino acids. Germline lookup yields CDR1 SGHTA and CDR2 FQGNSA. V lost 2 bases to trimming and J lost 2 bases, with 12 bases between them. DNA of the CDR3: TGTGCCAGCAGCTTATTTGCCAGGGGAAACACTGAAGCTTTCTTT. It translates to CASSLFARGNTEAFF.

V is TRBV6-1 and J is TRBJ1-2, with 9 bases that match TRBD1. V gave up 3 bases and J gave up 6 bases; unmatched junction bases: 8. This CDR3 is built from 15 residues. Germline V gene sequence: CDR1 MNHNS, CDR2 SASEGT. In DNA, the CDR3 is TGTGCCAGCAGTGAGATGGGACAGGGTATGAATGGCTACACCTTC. It codes for CASSEMGQGMNGYTF.

The CDR3 DNA reads TGCGCCAGCAGCTTGGCGCCCATAGGCGCCTATAATTCACCCCTCCACTTT. It yields the protein CASSLAPIGAYNSPLHF. V is TRBV5-1 and J is TRBJ1-6; no clear D. The V and J ends lost 0 bases and 2 bases respectively, with 12 bases between them. Germline assignment: CDR1 SGHRS and CDR2 YFSETQ. The CDR3 contains 17 residues. Variable domain in full (rest from reference TRBV5-1 and TRBJ1-6): KAGVTQTPRYLIKTRGQQVTLSCSPISGHRSVSWYQQTPGQGLQFLFEYFSETQRNKGNFPGRFSGRQFSNSRSEMNVSTLELGDSALYLCASSLAPIGAYNSPLHFGNGTRLTVT.

This chain connects TRBV6-2 or TRBV6-3 to TRBJ1-2; D may be TRBD1 (5 bases). The length of the CDR3 is 15 residues. V lost 0 bases and J 2 bases, leaving 10 bases between the germline ends. Germline V gene sequence: CDR1 MNHEY, CDR2 SVGEGT. Here the CDR3 reads CASSYSIAGNYGYTF. In DNA form, the CDR3 reads TGTGCCAGCAGTTACTCGATCGCAGGGAACTATGGCTACACCTTC.

This clone was observed once. The gene calls are TRBV2 and TRBJ2-2; 9 positions agree with TRBD1. V shed 8 bases, J shed 4 bases, and the junction held 8 bases outside the gene matches. From germline, CDR1 is SNHLY and CDR2 FYNNEI. The CDR3 length is 15 residues. The CDR3 DNA is TGTGCCAGCGGAAGGGGGGGACAGGGCACCGGGGAGCTGTTTTTT. The encoded protein is CASGRGGQGTGELFF.

This CDR3 reads CASSLNSLYGYTF. The CDR3 nucleotides read TGCGCCAGCAGCTTGAACAGCTTATATGGCTACACCTTC. The V and J genes are TRBV5-1 and TRBJ1-2; D unclear. The CDR3 is made up of 13 amino acids. Germline V gene data show CDR1 as SGHRS and CDR2 as YFSETQ. Trimming stripped 1 base from V and 5 bases from J, with 9 bases between.

The chain's CDR3 is CASSLKGQVLTNEKLFF. The CDR3 region has the DNA TGTGCCAGCAGCTTAAAGGGACAGGTTTTAACTAATGAAAAACTGTTTTTT. The chain uses TRBV11-2 and TRBJ1-4, with 8 nucleotides matching TRBD1. V gave up 2 bases and J gave up 1 base; unmatched junction bases: 6. The CDR3 runs 17 residues. Looked up from germline, CDR1 is SGHAT and CDR2 is FQNNGV.

The CDR3 coding sequence is TGTGCCAGCAGTTACAAGGGGGCTATCGGGGAGCTGTTTTTT. Amino acids: CASSYKGAIGELFF. The chain links TRBV6-5 to TRBJ2-2; 7 positions match TRBD1. V shed 2 bases, J shed 7 bases, and the junction held 4 bases outside the gene matches. The germline V gene has CDR1 MNHEY and CDR2 SVGAGI. CDR3 length: 14 residues.

This rearrangement joins TRBV28 to TRBJ1-5; 12 bases are a match to TRBD1. The V gene's germline CDR1 is MDHEN and CDR2 SYDVKM. The CDR3 extends over 14 amino acids. With 7 bases clipped from V and 9 bases from J, the junction kept 7 bases outside the gene matches. This CDR3 is CASNPGQGALPQHF. The CDR3 bases are TGTGCCAGCAACCCGGGACAGGGGGCACTGCCCCAGCATTTT.

This chain uses TRBV29-1 with TRBJ1-3; D is unresolved. Per germline, CDR1 SQVTM and CDR2 ANQGSEA. The CDR3 has 12 amino acids. V was pared by 7 bases and J by 2 bases, with 9 bases between. Here the CDR3 DNA reads TGCAGCGGGCAGACTCCTGGAAACACCATATATTTT. Translation: CSGQTPGNTIYF.

This chain links TRBV11-2 with TRBJ2-7, with D perhaps matching TRBD1 or TRBD2 (5 bases each). V lost 4 bases to trimming and J lost 1 base, with 11 bases between them. Germline V CDR1 and CDR2: SGHAT, FQNNGV. The CDR3 loop spans 14 amino acids. This chain's CDR3 is CASSSRGRSYEQYF. The CDR3 DNA reads TGTGCCAGCAGCTCGAGGGGACGATCCTACGAGCAGTACTTC.

The CDR3: CATSDGTGSTGELFF. The DNA for the CDR3 is TGTGCCACCAGTGATGGGACAGGCAGCACCGGGGAGCTGTTTTTT. The chain uses TRBV24-1 and TRBJ2-2; 8 bases agree with TRBD1. Germline values: CDR1 KGHDR, CDR2 SFDVKD. V lost 3 bases, J lost 4 bases, and 3 bases stayed unmatched. The CDR3 is 15 residues long.

V usage is TRBV6-6 and J usage is TRBJ1-5; TRBD1 agrees at 8 bases. V lost 6 bases to trimming and J lost 7 bases; unmatched junction nucleotides: 14. The CDR3 totals 16 residues. The V gene's germline CDR1 is MNHNY and CDR2 SVGAGI (reference sequence). The CDR3 loop is CASSPPGQGAGQPQHF. The DNA of the CDR3 is TGTGCCAGCAGCCCCCCGGGTCAGGGGGCCGGACAGCCCCAGCATTTT.